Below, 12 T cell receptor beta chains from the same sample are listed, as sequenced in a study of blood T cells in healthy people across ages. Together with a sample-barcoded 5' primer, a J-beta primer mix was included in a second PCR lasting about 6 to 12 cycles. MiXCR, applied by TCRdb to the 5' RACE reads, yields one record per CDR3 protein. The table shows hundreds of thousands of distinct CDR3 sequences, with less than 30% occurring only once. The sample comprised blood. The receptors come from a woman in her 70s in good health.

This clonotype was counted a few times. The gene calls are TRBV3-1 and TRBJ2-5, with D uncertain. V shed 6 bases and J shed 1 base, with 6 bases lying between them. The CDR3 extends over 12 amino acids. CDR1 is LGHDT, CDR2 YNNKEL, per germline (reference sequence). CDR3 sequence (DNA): TGTGCCAGCAGGAAGGCCCAAGAGACCCAGTACTTC. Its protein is CASRKAQETQYF.

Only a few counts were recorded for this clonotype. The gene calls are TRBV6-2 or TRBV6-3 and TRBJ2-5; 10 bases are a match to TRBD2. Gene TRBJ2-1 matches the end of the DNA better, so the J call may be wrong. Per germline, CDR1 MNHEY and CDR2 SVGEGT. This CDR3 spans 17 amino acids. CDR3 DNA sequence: TGTGCCAGCAGTTCTAGAACCGGGACTAGCGACTACAATGAGCAGTTCTTC. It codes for CASSSRTGTSDYNEQFF.

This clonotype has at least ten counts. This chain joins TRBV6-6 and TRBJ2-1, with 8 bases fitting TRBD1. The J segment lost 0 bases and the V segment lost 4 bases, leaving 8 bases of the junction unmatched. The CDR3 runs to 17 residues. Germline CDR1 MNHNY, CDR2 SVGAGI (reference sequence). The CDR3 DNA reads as TGTGCCAGCAGTTCCCGGGACAGGTACCCCTCCTACAATGAGCAGTTCTTC. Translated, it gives CASSSRDRYPSYNEQFF.

CDR3 nucleotide sequence: TGTGCCAGCAGTGTTCCCGGGACGACGCAGTATTTT. Translating it yields CASSVPGTTQYF. This sequence joins TRBV6-1 and TRBJ2-3, with D possibly called TRBD1 or TRBD2 (5 bases each). Trimming took off 4 bases at V and 9 bases at J, with 11 bases between the two ends. The CDR3 has 12 amino acids. Germline V lookup: CDR1 MNHNS, CDR2 SASEGT.

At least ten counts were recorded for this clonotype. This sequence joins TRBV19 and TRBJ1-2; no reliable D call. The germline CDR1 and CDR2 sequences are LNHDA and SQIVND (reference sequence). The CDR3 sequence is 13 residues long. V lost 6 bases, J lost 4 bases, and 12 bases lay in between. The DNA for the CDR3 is TGTGCCAGTAGGGTTGACCCCAGCTATGGCTACACCTTC. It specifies CASRVDPSYGYTF.

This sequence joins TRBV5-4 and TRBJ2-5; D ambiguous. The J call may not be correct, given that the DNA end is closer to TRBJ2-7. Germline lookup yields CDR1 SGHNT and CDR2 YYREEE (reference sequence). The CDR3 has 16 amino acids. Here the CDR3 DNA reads TGTGCCAGCAGCGGGGTGGCCGGGCCAGATTCTTACGAGCAGTACTTC. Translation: CASSGVAGPDSYEQYF.

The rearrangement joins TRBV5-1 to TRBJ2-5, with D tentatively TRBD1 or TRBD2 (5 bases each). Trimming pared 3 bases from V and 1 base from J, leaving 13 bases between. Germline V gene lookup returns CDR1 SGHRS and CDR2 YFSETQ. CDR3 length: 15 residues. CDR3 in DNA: TGCGCCAGCAGCTCTCCGGGGCGGACCCAAGAGACCCAGTACTTC. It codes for CASSSPGRTQETQYF. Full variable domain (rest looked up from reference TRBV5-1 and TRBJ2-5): KAGVTQTPRYLIKTRGQQVTLSCSPISGHRSVSWYQQTPGQGLQFLFEYFSETQRNKGNFPGRFSGRQFSNSRSEMNVSTLELGDSALYLCASSSPGRTQETQYFGPGTRLLVL.

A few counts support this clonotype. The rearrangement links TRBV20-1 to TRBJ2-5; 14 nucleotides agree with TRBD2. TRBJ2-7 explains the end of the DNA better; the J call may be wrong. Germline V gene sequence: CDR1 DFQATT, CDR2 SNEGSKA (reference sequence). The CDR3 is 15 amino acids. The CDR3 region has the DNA TGCAGTGCCGCGGGACTAGCGGGAGCTACCTACGAGCAGTACTTC. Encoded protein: CSAAGLAGATYEQYF.

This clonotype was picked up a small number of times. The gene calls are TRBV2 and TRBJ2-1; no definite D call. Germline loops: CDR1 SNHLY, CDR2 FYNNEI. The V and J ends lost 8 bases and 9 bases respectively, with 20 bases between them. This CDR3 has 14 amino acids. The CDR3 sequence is CASGYLVPVSEQFF. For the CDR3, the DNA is TGTGCCAGCGGGTATCTGGTTCCCGTAAGTGAGCAGTTCTTC.

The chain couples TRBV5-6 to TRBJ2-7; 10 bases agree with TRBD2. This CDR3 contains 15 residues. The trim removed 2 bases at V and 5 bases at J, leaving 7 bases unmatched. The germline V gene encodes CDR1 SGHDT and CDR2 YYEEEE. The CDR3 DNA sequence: TGTGCCAGCAGCTTTAGCGGGGGGCTCGTCGACGAGCAGTACTTC. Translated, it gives CASSFSGGLVDEQYF.

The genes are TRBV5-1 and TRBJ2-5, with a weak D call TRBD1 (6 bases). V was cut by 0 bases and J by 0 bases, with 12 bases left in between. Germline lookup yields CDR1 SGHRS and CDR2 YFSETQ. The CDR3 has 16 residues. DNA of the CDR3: TGCGCCAGCAGCTTGGCCTCGACAGGTTACCAAGAGACCCAGTACTTC. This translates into CASSLASTGYQETQYF.

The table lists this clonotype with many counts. CDR3 sequence reads: CASSLGRVKLEKLFF. The DNA for the CDR3 is TGTGCCAGCAGCTTAGGACGCGTAAAACTGGAAAAACTGTTTTTT. The V and J genes are TRBV7-2 and TRBJ1-4, with D uncertain. From germline, CDR1 is SGHTA and CDR2 FQGNSA. V was cut by 1 base and J by 8 bases, with 14 bases left in between. The CDR3 loop spans 15 amino acids.